The next 8 T cell receptor beta chains were all read from a single sample in a study of human T cells and chemical hapten exposure (dated by TCRdb to the early 2020s). The library was prepared using RACE. The reads were generated on a NextSeq 500. The public reads were reanalyzed by TCRdb: fastp trimming at Q25, MiXCR alignment, in-frame beta chains only. Merged by CDR3 protein, the rows form single entries marked with the most common genes and DNA. In this sample the table shows a few hundred thousand distinct CDR3 sequences, more than 5% of which occur a single time. Around 5.8% of the sample rests with the top ten. The time point label, read with the paper, signifies: patch test 2, 6 weeks after DPC sensitization. What this sample's treatment or condition label stands for: therapeutic diphenylcyclopropenone sensitization with weekly scalp DPC. Sequences were derived from whole blood, sampled in connection with sensitization to the hapten diphenylcyclopropenone (DPC). The origin of the receptors is a woman aged 18-29 years with alopecia areata. Some clones in this sample may be carry-over from other donors' samples.

The genes are TRBV7-2 and TRBJ2-3, with 11 bases aligning to TRBD2. Germline V lookup: CDR1 SGHTA, CDR2 FQGNSA. The V and J ends lost 1 base and 4 bases, in that order; junction bases with no gene match: 4. The CDR3 is made up of 16 amino acids. DNA for the CDR3: TGTGCCAGCAGCTTAGTTAGCGGGGGGGCCGCAGATACGCAGTATTTT. Encoded protein: CASSLVSGGAADTQYF.

The chain is built from TRBV20-1 and TRBJ2-7, with TRBD1 matching over 11 bases. This CDR3 has 14 residues. The germline V gene has CDR1 DFQATT and CDR2 SNEGSKA (reference sequence). Germline trimming cut 3 bases from V and 6 bases from J; bases unmatched to any gene: 7. The DNA for the CDR3 is TGCAGTGCTAGTCCCGGGACAGGGGGATTCGAGCAGTACTTC. This sequence encodes CSASPGTGGFEQYF.

This clonotype was detected ten times or more. This chain joins TRBV6-5 and TRBJ2-3, with D tentatively TRBD1 (6 bases). Germline V lookup: CDR1 MNHEY, CDR2 SVGAGI. This CDR3 comprises 15 residues. The ends were cut back, 2 bases at V and 2 bases at J, with 11 bases in the middle. The CDR3 loop reads CASSYPQGPTDTQYF. For the CDR3, the DNA is TGTGCCAGCAGTTACCCACAGGGCCCCACAGATACGCAGTATTTT.

For the CDR3, the DNA is TGTGCCAGCAGCCGTGCTACAGGTGCGGGGGGCAATGAGCAGTTCTTC. Translation gives CASSRATGAGGNEQFF. J is TRBJ2-1 and V is TRBV5-4, with 8 nucleotides matching TRBD2. CDR1 is SGHNT and CDR2 is YYREEE in the germline V gene (reference sequence). The V and J ends lost 4 bases and 6 bases, in that order; junction bases with no gene match: 12. The CDR3 runs 16 residues.

This clonotype was found many times. CDR3 bases: TGTGCTAGTGGTTTGGTAGTACGGCCGAACACTGAAGCTTTCTTT. Translated, it gives CASGLVVRPNTEAFF. The chain has TRBV12-5 and TRBJ1-1; D is uncertain. Per the germline V gene, CDR1 is LGHNT and CDR2 is FRNRAP. V lost 0 bases to trimming and J lost 1 base, with 9 bases between them. The CDR3 is 15 amino acids.

The table lists this clonotype with many counts. The chain uses TRBV20-1 and TRBJ1-1; the D is unclear. Germline V CDR1 and CDR2: DFQATT, SNEGSKA (reference sequence). CDR3 length: 14 residues. V was pared by 4 bases and J by 4 bases, with 16 bases between. CDR3: CSAKGGMGSTEAFF. In DNA form, the CDR3 reads TGCAGTGCTAAAGGCGGGATGGGGTCCACTGAAGCTTTCTTT.

This clonotype was seen many times. V usage is TRBV3-1 and J usage is TRBJ1-2; no reliable D call. The length of the CDR3 is 14 residues. Trimming pared 2 bases from V and 5 bases from J, leaving 12 bases between. Germline CDR1 and CDR2: LGHDT and YNNKEL (reference sequence). The DNA for the CDR3 is TGTGCCAGCAGCCAAAGGTCAGCTGGGTATGGCTACACCTTC. This translates into CASSQRSAGYGYTF.

This clonotype was observed at least ten times. J is TRBJ1-2 and V is TRBV6-5; no clear D. Trimming stripped 1 base from V and 0 bases from J, with 9 bases between. CDR1 and CDR2 from the germline V gene are MNHEY and SVGAGI. This CDR3 region has 15 residues. The CDR3 DNA reads as TGTGCCAGCAGTTACTTCCAAGATTCTAACTATGGCTACACCTTC. Residues: CASSYFQDSNYGYTF.